The 11 T cell receptor beta chains reported below all come from one sample, sequenced in a study of blood T cell repertoires in COVID-19. TCRdb keeps only in-frame clones here, not all; method: immunoSEQ multiplex PCR. The sample has under 250,000 clones; around four fifths are singletons. Sequenced input: peripheral blood. Every receptor here comes from an older woman who had recovered from COVID-19.

The table lists this clone with many counts. CDR3 in amino acids: CASSQESPEYSYNEQFF. The CDR3 nucleotides read TGTGCCAGCAGCCAAGAATCCCCCGAGTACTCCTACAATGAGCAGTTCTTC. The chain employs TRBV4-2 and TRBJ2-1; D is ambiguous. This CDR3 is built from 17 residues. Trimming left V 0 bases short and J 0 bases short, with 12 bases between. Germline V lookup: CDR1 LGHNA, CDR2 YNFKEQ.

The V call is TRBV27, the J call TRBJ2-7, with 8 bases fitting TRBD1. Germline V CDR1 and CDR2: MNHEY, SMNVEV (reference sequence). This CDR3 has 16 residues. Germline trimming cut 5 bases from V and 2 bases from J; bases unmatched to any gene: 11. The CDR3 DNA is TGTGCCAGCAGTGCACTCCCCCGGGACAGGACCTACGAGCAGTACTTC. Encoded protein: CASSALPRDRTYEQYF.

The chain couples TRBV4-1 to TRBJ2-3; 8 nucleotides align to TRBD2. Trimming at V came to 5 bases and at J to 4 bases, leaving 5 bases not matched to a gene. Germline CDR1 MGHRA, CDR2 YSYEKL. The length of the CDR3 is 14 residues. The CDR3 nucleotides read TGCGCCAGCAGCGGAGGGGGACTAGCAGATACGCAGTATTTT. It specifies CASSGGGLADTQYF.

V gene TRBV15 combines with J gene TRBJ1-5; D is unclear. The CDR3 loop spans 16 amino acids. Germline CDR1 and CDR2: LNHNV and YYDKDF (reference sequence). Trimming removed 5 bases from V and 0 bases from J, with 14 bases in between. Here the CDR3 DNA reads TGTGCCACCAGCGCCCGAGCCGTGTATAGCAATCAGCCCCAGCATTTT. Encoded protein: CATSARAVYSNQPQHF.

The chain combines TRBV10-3 with TRBJ1-6; D remains ambiguous. The CDR3 contains 15 residues. Trimming took off 6 bases at V and 6 bases at J, with 15 bases between the two ends. Germline assignment: CDR1 ENHRY and CDR2 SYGVKD. DNA of the CDR3: TGTGCCATCAGAGGAACCGAAAGCGCTAATTCACCCCTCCACTTT. This gives the protein CAIRGTESANSPLHF.

The chain carries TRBV4-1 and TRBJ2-7; 9 nucleotides match TRBD1. J gave up 0 bases and V 2 bases, and 5 bases lay outside the gene matches. The germline V gene has CDR1 MGHRA and CDR2 YSYEKL. The CDR3 spans 16 residues. The CDR3 spells CASSQRTGGASYEQYF. In nucleotides, the CDR3 is TGCGCCAGCAGCCAAAGAACAGGGGGCGCCTCCTACGAGCAGTACTTC.

The rearrangement joins TRBV3-1 (or the pseudogene TRBV3-2) to TRBJ2-5; D is perhaps TRBD2 (6 bases). Trimming stripped 1 base from V and 2 bases from J, with 11 bases between. CDR3 length: 15 amino acids. Looked up from germline, CDR1 is LGHDT and CDR2 is YNNKEL (reference sequence). CDR3: CASSQGGTRQETQYF. The DNA of the CDR3 is TGTGCCAGCAGCCAAGGGGGGACTCGGCAAGAGACCCAGTACTTC.

The chain combines TRBV19 with TRBJ1-1, with unresolved D. The CDR3 is 14 amino acids. V dropped 7 bases and J dropped 4 bases, with 16 bases sitting between them. CDR1 and CDR2 (germline): LNHDA, SQIVND (reference sequence). This CDR3 is CASITGTLGTEAFF. The DNA for the CDR3 is TGTGCCAGTATCACGGGAACCCTGGGCACTGAAGCTTTCTTT.

The V and J genes are TRBV19 and TRBJ1-3, with TRBD1 matching over 9 bases. Losses at the gene ends were 7 bases for V and 2 bases for J; bases not matched to a gene: 21. From germline, CDR1 is LNHDA and CDR2 SQIVND (reference sequence). The CDR3 length is 20 residues. CDR3 protein: CASTSLGGQGSVWTGNTIYF. DNA for the CDR3: TGTGCCAGTACCTCCCTGGGGGGACAGGGTTCCGTTTGGACTGGAAACACCATATATTTT.

The chain couples TRBV7-2 to TRBJ2-7; 8 nucleotides align to TRBD1. CDR1 and CDR2 (germline): SGHTA, FQGNSA. Germline trimming cut 5 bases from V and 4 bases from J; bases unmatched to any gene: 10. The CDR3 runs 15 residues. The CDR3 nucleotides read TGTGCCAGCAGCACAACTAGGACAGGGAGGTACGAGCAGTACTTC. Translated, it gives CASSTTRTGRYEQYF.

The table lists this clone with a count of one. The V call is TRBV6-5, the J call TRBJ1-2, with no clear D. Between the trimmed V and J ends, which lost 6 bases and 4 bases, there was a span of 9 bases. This CDR3 contains 12 residues. Germline CDR1 and CDR2: MNHEY and SVGAGI. The CDR3 sequence: CASRTLPYGYTF. CDR3 bases: TGTGCCAGCAGGACACTCCCCTATGGCTACACCTTC.